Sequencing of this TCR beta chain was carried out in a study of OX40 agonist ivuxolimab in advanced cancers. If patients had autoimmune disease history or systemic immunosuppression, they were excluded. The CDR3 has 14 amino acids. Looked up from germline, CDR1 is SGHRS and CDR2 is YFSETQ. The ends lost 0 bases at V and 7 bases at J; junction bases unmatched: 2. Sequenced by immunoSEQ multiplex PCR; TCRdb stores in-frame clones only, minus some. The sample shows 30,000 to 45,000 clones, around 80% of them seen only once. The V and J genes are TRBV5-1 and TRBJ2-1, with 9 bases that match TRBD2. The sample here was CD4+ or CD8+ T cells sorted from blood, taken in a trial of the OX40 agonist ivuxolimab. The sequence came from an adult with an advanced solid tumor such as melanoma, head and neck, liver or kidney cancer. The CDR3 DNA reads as TGCGCCAGCAGCTTGGAGCGGGGGGTGAATGAGCAGTTCTTC. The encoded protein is CASSLERGVNEQFF.